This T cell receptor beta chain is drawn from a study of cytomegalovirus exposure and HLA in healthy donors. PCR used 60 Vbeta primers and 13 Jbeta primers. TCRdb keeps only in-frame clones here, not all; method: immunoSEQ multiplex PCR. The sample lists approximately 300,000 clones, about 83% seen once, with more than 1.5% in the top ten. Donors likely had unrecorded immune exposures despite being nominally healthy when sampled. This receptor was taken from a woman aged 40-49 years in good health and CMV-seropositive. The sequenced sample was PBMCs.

The CDR3 coding sequence is TGTGCCAGCAGCTCCACTCGGGACAGTATTAATCAGCCCCAGCATTTT. This translates into CASSSTRDSINQPQHF. The chain recombines TRBV7-2 with TRBJ1-5; 7 bases are shared with TRBD1. CDR3 length equals 16 residues. Trimming took 4 bases from V and 4 from J; bases not matched to a gene: 10. CDR1 and CDR2 (germline): SGHTA, FQGNSA. Drawing the rest from reference TRBV7-2 and TRBJ1-5, the complete variable domain is GAGVSQSPSNKVTEKGKDVELRCDPISGHTALYWYRQSLGQGLEFLIYFQGNSAPDKSGLPSDRFSAERTGGSVSTLTIQRTQQEDSAVYLCASSSTRDSINQPQHFGDGTRLSIL.